What follows is one T cell receptor beta chain and its context. The entry originates in a study of T cell changes during pregnancy in multiple sclerosis. Repertoires were generated with immunoSEQ multiplex PCR, while TCRdb's copy carries only in-frame clones and drops some. The sample yields some 47,000 clones, more than 80% seen once. V lost 1 base to trimming and J lost 1 base, with 8 bases between them. Germline-derived CDR1 and CDR2 are WNHNN and SYGVQD (reference sequence). The CDR3 is made up of 14 amino acids. The input for sequencing was CD8+ T cells from peripheral blood mononuclear cells, taken in the second trimester of pregnancy. This rearrangement joins TRBV10-1 to TRBJ2-7; D is unresolved. The TCR sequence derives from a female donor with multiple sclerosis, enrolled in a pregnancy study. The CDR3 DNA is TGCGCCAGCAGTGAGTTTGCCAGTTCCTACGAGCAGTACTTC. Translating it yields CASSEFASSYEQYF.